The table lists the clone carrying this T cell receptor beta chain with a few counts. The entry originates in a study of blood T cell repertoires in COVID-19. The assay was immunoSEQ multiplex PCR, and TCRdb's table has in-frame clones only and misses some. The data contain some 340,000 clones, roughly four fifths of them singletons. This CDR3 has 15 amino acids. The germline V and J ends were trimmed by 1 base and 6 bases, with 13 bases remaining between them. Germline V lookup: CDR1 SGHRS, CDR2 YFSETQ. The TCR was taken from a woman aged 45-59 years who had recovered from COVID-19. The rearrangement joins TRBV5-1 to TRBJ2-2; maybe TRBD2 (6 bases). Material for sequencing was PBMCs or T cells enriched from blood (not recorded which). The CDR3 bases are TGCGCCAGCAGCTTGACGGAGGGAGCCGCCGGGGAGCTGTTTTTT. It yields the protein CASSLTEGAAGELFF.